In its sample, the clone carrying this T cell receptor beta chain was seen a few times. Its antigen is still unknown. This sample is drawn from a study of human T cells and chemical hapten exposure. Study outcomes and limitations: No shift was seen in TCRs above 1 in 1000 frequency with DPC sensitization.

The study extracted total RNA from unfractionated whole blood. The germline V gene has CDR1 MDHEN and CDR2 SYDVKM. V dropped 2 bases and J dropped 10; count of bases not matched to a gene: 10. This CDR3 region has 15 residues. Source study methods: Sample TCR counts, which ranged from about 20,000 to 690,600, had a median of approximately 95,000. From the 5' RACE reads, TCRdb called clonotypes with MiXCR, one entry per CDR3 protein. These V and J calls derive from TCRdb rather than the authors' analysis. The sample comprises around 100,000 distinct CDR3 sequences, more than 15% of which are singletons, and 2.5% to 3% rests with the top ten.

The receptor was derived from a human donor in good health. This chain joins TRBV28 and TRBJ1-4, with 7 bases matching TRBD1. CDR3 sequence (DNA): TGTGCCAGCAGTTTACCAACCCGCAGGGGGGGAAAACTGTTTTTT. The encoded protein is CASSLPTRRGGKLFF. Looking up the rest from reference TRBV28 and TRBJ1-4 gives the full variable domain: DVKVTQSSRYLVKRTGEKVFLECVQDMDHENMFWYRQDPGLGLRLIYFSYDVKMKEKGDIPEGYSVSREKKERFSLILESASTNQTSMYLCASSLPTRRGGKLFFGSGTQLSVL.